This is a list of T cell receptor beta chains from one sample in a study of CD8 T cells in Susac syndrome. One entry per CDR3 protein results from TCRdb running MiXCR on the immunoSEQ multiplex PCR reads. The repertoire holds some 450,000 distinct CDR3 sequences, with more than 80% as singletons. Sequencing was performed on CD8+ T cells from PBMCs. The receptors were sampled from a human donor with multiple sclerosis. Each CDR3 is given with its conserved first and last residue. D genes are given only for firm matches. Not all rows give a size; the values are once, few, many and, for expanded clones, a class.

J: TRBJ1-1; size: NA; V: TRBV6-5; D: NA; DNA: TGTGCCAGCAGCCAATTGACGGGGTTCACTGAAGCTTTCTTT; CDR3: CASSQLTGFTEAFF
J: TRBJ2-7; size: NA; V: TRBV5-4; D: NA; DNA: TGTGCCAGCAGCCTACGGGACGCATCCTACGAGCAGTACTTC; CDR3: CASSLRDASYEQYF
J: TRBJ2-7; size: few; V: TRBV11-2; D: NA; DNA: TGTGCCAGCAGCCCCATGCCTTCCGAGACCTTCCACGAGCAGTACTTC; CDR3: CASSPMPSETFHEQYF
J: TRBJ2-5; size: NA; V: TRBV27; D: TRBD1; DNA: TGTGCCAGCAGTTTATTCGGACAGGGGGTAGTGGACCAGTACTTC; CDR3: CASSLFGQGVVDQYF
J: TRBJ1-2; size: NA; V: TRBV15; D: TRBD1; DNA: TGTGCCACCAGCAGAGATCGGACAGGCTTCTATGGCTACACCTTC; CDR3: CATSRDRTGFYGYTF
J: TRBJ2-2; size: NA; V: TRBV20-1; D: NA; DNA: TGCAGTGCTAGTGAGGCGACCGGGGAGCTGTTTTTT; CDR3: CSASEATGELFF
J: TRBJ2-7; size: NA; V: TRBV4-1; D: TRBD2; DNA: TGCGCCAGCAGCCAAGTCGTGTCTAGCGGGGGCTACGAGCAGTACTTC; CDR3: CASSQVVSSGGYEQYF
J: TRBJ2-7; size: NA; V: TRBV6-1; D: NA; DNA: TGTGCCAGCAGTAACGCAGCGCCTTACGAGCAGTACTTC; CDR3: CASSNAAPYEQYF
J: TRBJ2-6; size: NA; V: TRBV25-1; D: NA; DNA: TGTGCCAGCAGTGAATCATGGGTGGGAGACTCTGGGGCCAACGTCCTGACTTTC; CDR3: CASSESWVGDSGANVLTF
J: TRBJ2-1; size: NA; V: TRBV5-1; D: TRBD2; DNA: TGCGCCAGCAGAAACTTCCCGGGACTAGCGGGAAAGAATGAGCAGTTCTTC; CDR3: CASRNFPGLAGKNEQFF
J: TRBJ2-1; size: NA; V: TRBV20-1; D: TRBD2; DNA: TGCAGTGCTAGAGATTATCGGGGGGGCTCGAATGAGCAGTTCTTC; CDR3: CSARDYRGGSNEQFF
J: TRBJ1-4; size: NA; V: TRBV7-9; D: NA; DNA: TGTGCCAGCAGCCCCCGGGGGGAGATACAGCCTAATGAAAAACTGTTTTTT; CDR3: CASSPRGEIQPNEKLFF
J: TRBJ1-5; size: NA; V: TRBV4-1; D: NA; DNA: TGCGCCAGCAGCCAAGATCTGGAGGGATTGGAAAGCAATCAGCCCCAGCATTTT; CDR3: CASSQDLEGLESNQPQHF
J: TRBJ2-5; size: few; V: TRBV6-1; D: NA; DNA: TGTGCCAGCCACCTGGGGGAGACCCAGTACTTC; CDR3: CASHLGETQYF
J: TRBJ1-5; size: NA; V: TRBV27; D: NA; DNA: TGTGCCAGCAGTTTATCTTTCGGGGAGGGCCAGCATTTT; CDR3: CASSLSFGEGQHF
J: TRBJ2-1; size: NA; V: TRBV5-5; D: TRBD1; DNA: TGTGCCAGCAGCTTGGCCAGGACAGGGTACAATGAGCAGTTCTTC; CDR3: CASSLARTGYNEQFF
J: TRBJ2-7; size: few; V: TRBV6-1; D: NA; DNA: TGTGCCAGCAGTGAAGATAGCCCGGGCGGCGGTACCTACGAGCAGTACTTC; CDR3: CASSEDSPGGGTYEQYF
J: TRBJ1-1; size: NA; V: TRBV6-5; D: NA; DNA: TGTGCCAGCAGTTACTCGATCATGGACGGCCACACTGAAGCTTTCTTT; CDR3: CASSYSIMDGHTEAFF
J: TRBJ2-5; size: NA; V: TRBV4-1; D: NA; DNA: TGCGCCAGCAGCCAAGATACCACGGAAGAGACCCAGTACTTC; CDR3: CASSQDTTEETQYF
J: TRBJ1-6; size: NA; V: TRBV5-5; D: NA; DNA: TGTGCCAGCAGCTTGGCCGCAGGGTTTAATTCACCCCTCCACTTT; CDR3: CASSLAAGFNSPLHF
J: TRBJ2-7; size: few; V: TRBV6-2/TRBV6-3; D: NA; DNA: TGTGCCAGCAGTTATGTAGCCTACGAGCAGTACTTC; CDR3: CASSYVAYEQYF
J: TRBJ1-2; size: NA; V: TRBV7-9; D: TRBD1; DNA: TGTGCCAGCAGGGAAGACAGGGAGGAGTATGGCTACACCTTC; CDR3: CASREDREEYGYTF
J: TRBJ2-1; size: NA; V: TRBV9; D: NA; DNA: TGTGCCAGCAGCGAGGGATGGGTGGGAGGAGGGCTAAATGAGCAGTTCTTC; CDR3: CASSEGWVGGGLNEQFF
J: TRBJ2-1; size: NA; V: TRBV10-3; D: NA; DNA: TGTGCCATCAGTGAGTCGAAAGGGGGGGCCTACAATGAGCAGTTCTTC; CDR3: CAISESKGGAYNEQFF